These T cell receptor beta chains were read from a single sample in a study of T-cell reconstitution after alpha-beta-depleted transplantation in children. MiXCR, applied by TCRdb to the PCR reads, yields one record per CDR3 protein. The repertoire holds hundreds of thousands of distinct CDR3 sequences, with roughly a tenth as singletons. Sequencing was performed on PBMCs from the stem cell graft donor, taken from the stem cell graft. All receptors come from a human donor who donated a stem cell graft to a child with acute lymphoblastic leukemia. CDR3s include the opening cysteine and the closing phenylalanine or tryptophan. D genes are given only for firm matches. Where a row states a size, it is once, few, many or the class of an expanded clone; other rows omit it.

TRBJ2-7 many NA TRBV5-1 CASSLKGYEQYF TGCGCCAGCAGCTTGAAGGGATACGAGCAGTACTTC
TRBJ1-2 many NA TRBV10-1 CASSPGDYGYTF TGCGCCAGCAGCCCGGGTGACTATGGCTACACCTTC
TRBJ2-3 few TRBD2 TRBV7-6 CASSLSLAGGDTQYF TGTGCCAGCAGCTTGTCCCTAGCGGGGGGAGATACGCAGTATTTT
TRBJ2-1 NA TRBD2 TRBV29-1 CSVVFPFSGGARVYEQFF TGCAGCGTTGTATTCCCGTTTAGCGGGGGGGCCAGGGTCTATGAGCAGTTCTTC
TRBJ2-7 many NA TRBV6-6 CAIWTVGYEQYF TGTGCCATATGGACCGTTGGCTACGAGCAGTACTTC
TRBJ1-1 few NA TRBV7-2 CASSSLRGLAFF TGTGCCAGCAGCTCCCTGAGGGGGTTAGCTTTCTTT
TRBJ2-7 many NA TRBV3-1 CASSQTRPGLSYEQYF TGTGCCAGCAGCCAAACGAGACCGGGACTGAGTTACGAGCAGTACTTC
TRBJ1-2 few NA TRBV12-3/TRBV12-4 CASGSTRFDYTF TGTGCCAGCGGTTCGACACGGTTCGACTACACCTTC
TRBJ1-2 NA NA TRBV9 CASSTNNYYGYTF TGTGCCAGCAGCACTAACAACTACTATGGCTACACCTTC
TRBJ1-4 NA NA TRBV6-1 CASSGAGPKIRVGKLFF TGTGCCAGCAGTGGGGCCGGGCCGAAAATTCGGGTGGGGAAACTGTTTTTT
TRBJ1-4 few NA TRBV3-1 CASSKRQGSAQTGEKLFF TGTGCCAGCAGCAAAAGGCAGGGGTCTGCTCAAACTGGAGAAAAACTGTTTTTT
TRBJ1-2 NA NA TRBV24-1 CATSDHLSTDEGYTF TGTGCCACCAGTGACCATCTCAGCACAGATGAAGGCTACACCTTC
TRBJ1-2 many NA TRBV5-6 CASSLSSGGYTF TGTGCCAGCAGCTTAAGCTCTGGGGGCTACACCTTC
TRBJ2-1 few NA TRBV7-2 CASSLAMGRPLNEQFF TGTGCCAGCAGCTTAGCGATGGGAAGGCCTTTGAATGAGCAGTTCTTC
TRBJ1-5 few NA TRBV20-1 CSARKDVYSNQPQHF TGCAGTGCTAGAAAAGACGTTTATAGCAATCAGCCCCAGCATTTT
TRBJ1-1 many NA TRBV11-2 CASSRSHNSYTEAFF TGTGCCAGCAGCCGTTCCCATAACAGTTACACTGAAGCTTTCTTT
TRBJ2-5 many NA TRBV20-1 CSAREANGAETQYF TGCAGTGCTAGAGAGGCGAACGGGGCGGAGACCCAGTACTTC
TRBJ2-7 NA NA TRBV18 CASSPKRIVSFSYEQYF TGTGCCAGCTCACCAAAGCGGATCGTTTCTTTCTCCTACGAGCAGTACTTC
TRBJ2-7 few NA TRBV7-9 CASSDPGRGLQYF TGTGCCAGCAGCGACCCAGGCCGGGGGTTGCAGTACTTC
TRBJ2-3 NA NA TRBV7-9 CASSPGPGGSTDTQYF TGTGCCAGCAGCCCGGGACCTGGCGGTAGCACAGATACGCAGTATTTT
TRBJ1-5 many NA TRBV5-1 CASSRDPSNQPQHF TGCGCCAGCAGCAGGGACCCCAGCAATCAGCCCCAGCATTTT
TRBJ2-1 NA TRBD1 TRBV7-7 CASSLTTGVNEQFF TGTGCCAGCAGCCTAACGACAGGGGTGAATGAGCAGTTCTTC
TRBJ2-3 NA TRBD2 TRBV30 CAWGTSGTDTQYF TGTGCCTGGGGGACTAGCGGAACAGATACGCAGTATTTT
TRBJ2-7 few TRBD1 TRBV4-1 CASSQAPGGPYEQYF TGCGCCAGCAGCCAAGCCCCAGGGGGCCCCTACGAGCAGTACTTC
TRBJ2-7 few NA TRBV5-6 CASSFGWTKGGTYEQYF TGTGCCAGCAGCTTTGGCTGGACAAAGGGGGGCACCTACGAGCAGTACTTC
TRBJ2-1 NA TRBD2 TRBV4-1 CASSPRGAGDYNEQFF TGCGCCAGCAGCCCCCGGGGAGCGGGAGACTACAATGAGCAGTTCTTC
TRBJ2-7 many NA TRBV7-9 CASSWEGQVRIYEQYF TGTGCCAGCAGCTGGGAGGGACAGGTTAGGATCTACGAGCAGTACTTC
TRBJ2-5 many TRBD2 TRBV7-9 CASSLTSTSGETQYF TGTGCCAGCAGCCTAACATCGACTAGCGGAGAGACCCAGTACTTC
TRBJ1-5 NA NA TRBV7-9 CASSWGGRGHQPQHF TGTGCCAGCAGCTGGGGAGGGCGGGGGCACCAGCCCCAGCATTTT
TRBJ1-1 NA NA TRBV14 CASSQGGVGAFF TGTGCCAGCAGCCAAGGTGGCGTAGGAGCTTTCTTT
TRBJ1-5 few NA TRBV7-8 CASSLAMSLRPQHF TGTGCCAGCAGCTTAGCTATGAGTTTAAGGCCCCAGCATTTT
TRBJ2-1 NA NA TRBV12-3/TRBV12-4 CASSLWHIGGGSYNEQFF TGTGCCAGCAGTTTATGGCACATCGGTGGAGGCTCCTACAATGAGCAGTTCTTC
TRBJ1-1 NA TRBD1 TRBV7-9 CASSLMETGGKAFF TGTGCCAGCAGTCTAATGGAGACAGGGGGCAAGGCTTTCTTT
TRBJ1-1 many NA TRBV12-3/TRBV12-4 CASSLQGIAFF TGTGCCAGCAGTCTCCAGGGGATAGCTTTCTTT
TRBJ1-5 NA NA TRBV10-3 CAIRGFGNQPQHF TGTGCCATCCGGGGTTTCGGGAATCAGCCCCAGCATTTT
TRBJ2-1 few NA TRBV28 CASEEQGSRTNEQFF TGTGCCAGCGAAGAACAGGGAAGTAGAACCAATGAGCAGTTCTTC
TRBJ1-1 many NA TRBV10-2 CASSEQAVTEAFF TGCGCCAGCAGTGAGCAGGCGGTCACTGAAGCTTTCTTT
TRBJ1-2 NA NA TRBV27 CASRGTGPYGYTF TGTGCCAGCAGGGGTACAGGGCCCTATGGCTACACCTTC
TRBJ2-5 NA NA TRBV4-3 CASSQDGSAGWETQYF TGCGCCAGCAGCCAAGATGGTTCAGCGGGCTGGGAGACCCAGTACTTC
TRBJ2-1 NA NA TRBV6-2/TRBV6-3 CASIGALANGNEQFF TGTGCCAGCATTGGGGCCCTAGCGAATGGCAATGAGCAGTTCTTC
TRBJ1-1 NA NA TRBV20-1 CSANMGGRAAEAFF TGCAGTGCCAATATGGGGGGCAGGGCGGCTGAAGCTTTCTTT
TRBJ1-2 NA TRBD1 TRBV27 CASSKRPGQDNYGYTF TGTGCCAGCAGTAAAAGACCGGGACAGGATAACTATGGCTACACCTTC
TRBJ1-1 many NA TRBV5-1 CASSLREMNTEAFF TGCGCCAGCAGCCTCAGGGAAATGAACACTGAAGCTTTCTTT
TRBJ1-2 many NA TRBV2 CASRPDVVSSYGYTF TGTGCCAGCAGGCCCGACGTCGTCAGTAGCTATGGCTACACCTTC
TRBJ2-1 many TRBD2 TRBV29-1 CSVRSSGVPSSYNEQFF TGCAGCGTTAGGTCTAGCGGGGTTCCGAGCTCCTACAATGAGCAGTTCTTC
TRBJ2-2 NA NA TRBV27 CATSENTGELFF TGTGCCACCTCGGAGAACACCGGGGAGCTGTTTTTT
TRBJ1-1 many NA TRBV7-2 CASSLTGRRGTEAFF TGTGCCAGCAGCTTAACGGGGCGACGAGGGACTGAAGCTTTCTTT
TRBJ1-3 many TRBD1 TRBV11-2 CASSSRLQGNTIYF TGTGCCAGCAGCTCGCGACTACAGGGGAACACCATATATTTT
TRBJ2-3 few TRBD2 TRBV12-3/TRBV12-4 CASSFSSVSRGADTQYF TGTGCCAGCAGTTTTTCCTCGGTCTCGCGGGGGGCAGATACGCAGTATTTT
TRBJ2-7 NA TRBD2 TRBV20-1 CSASSMAGGRYEQYF TGCAGTGCTAGTTCCATGGCGGGGGGGCGGTACGAGCAGTACTTC
TRBJ2-3 few TRBD2 TRBV20-1 CSARPLPGIAGAADTQYF TGCAGTGCTAGACCCCTTCCCGGGATAGCGGGGGCAGCAGATACGCAGTATTTT
TRBJ1-2 many TRBD1 TRBV28 CASKGTVYGYTF TGTGCCAGCAAGGGGACAGTCTATGGCTACACCTTC
TRBJ1-1 NA TRBD1 TRBV19 CATEDRVLTEAFF TGTGCCACCGAAGACAGGGTGCTAACTGAAGCTTTCTTT
TRBJ1-2 many NA TRBV5-1 CASRGDENQGGYTF TGCGCCAGCAGGGGGGACGAGAATCAGGGTGGCTACACCTTC
TRBJ2-5 few NA TRBV2 CASLSQETQYF TGTGCCAGCCTATCACAAGAGACCCAGTACTTC